One and the same sample provided the 10 T cell receptor beta chains below, sequenced in a study of blood T cells in healthy people across ages. Primers used in a second PCR of roughly 6 to 11 cycles were a sample-barcoded 5' primer and a J-beta primer mix. From the 5' RACE reads, TCRdb called clonotypes with MiXCR, one entry per CDR3 protein. In the table there are 870,000 or so distinct CDR3 sequences, more than 25% of which are singletons. The sequenced sample consisted of blood. Receptors were obtained from an elderly woman in good health.

J is TRBJ2-5 and V is TRBV5-1; 7 bases fit TRBD1. The CDR3 contains 13 residues. Looked up from germline, CDR1 is SGHRS and CDR2 is YFSETQ. After removal of 4 bases from V and 6 bases from J, the junction contained 6 bases not matched to a gene. The CDR3 bases are TGCGCCAGCAGCCAACAGGGGACGAAGACCCAGTACTTC. Translation gives CASSQQGTKTQYF.

This clonotype was picked up one time. One base away lies a much larger clone, so this may be a sequencing read error. CDR3 residues: CVSSFDGTWSEKLFF. The CDR3 DNA is TGTGTCAGCAGCTTCGATGGGACTTGGAGTGAAAAACTGTTTTTT. This chain joins TRBV7-9 and TRBJ1-4, with D possibly TRBD1 on 5 matching bases. CDR1 is SEHNR, CDR2 FQNEAQ, per germline (reference sequence). The length of the CDR3 is 15 residues.

At least ten counts were recorded for this clonotype. The rearrangement links TRBV3-1 to TRBJ2-5; 11 nucleotides line up with TRBD2. Germline CDR1 is LGHDT and CDR2 is YNNKEL (reference sequence). Trimming took 1 base from V and 5 from J; bases not matched to a gene: 6. The CDR3 runs to 16 residues. The CDR3 region has the DNA TGTGCCAGCAGCCAAGCCTTAGCGGGGGGGCGGGAGACCCAGTACTTC. Translated: CASSQALAGGRETQYF.

The chain recombines TRBV6-5 with TRBJ1-3; D not certain. The CDR3 length is 15 residues. With 2 bases removed from V and 0 bases from J, the gap between germline ends came to 8 bases. Germline values: CDR1 MNHEY, CDR2 SVGAGI. The CDR3 region is CASSYSLGSGNTIYF. For the CDR3, the DNA is TGTGCCAGCAGTTACAGTCTAGGCTCTGGAAACACCATATATTTT.

J is TRBJ2-3 and V is TRBV10-3, with 8 bases lining up with TRBD2. The CDR3 runs to 16 residues. Unmatched junction bases numbered 9, after V lost 6 bases and J lost 1 base. Germline V CDR1 and CDR2: ENHRY, SYGVKD. This chain's CDR3 is CAISDLAGRGTDTQYF. The CDR3 DNA follows: TGTGCCATCAGCGATCTAGCGGGTCGGGGCACAGATACGCAGTATTTT.

V usage is TRBV5-4 and J usage is TRBJ2-1; TRBD2 matches 8 bases. The V gene end was trimmed by 4 bases and the J gene end by 3 bases; junction bases not matched to a gene: 6. Germline lookup yields CDR1 SGHNT and CDR2 YYREEE (reference sequence). CDR3 length: 15 residues. The CDR3 DNA follows: TGTGCCAGCAGCCGCCCCGGGGGGGACTACAATGAGCAGTTCTTC. Its protein is CASSRPGGDYNEQFF.

This clonotype was recorded a few times. V gene TRBV12-3 or TRBV12-4 combines with J gene TRBJ2-6; TRBD2 is a possible D gene (5 bases). Between the trimmed V and J ends, which lost 1 base and 0 bases, there was a span of 10 bases. The CDR3 covers 17 residues. CDR3 DNA: TGTGCCAGCAGTTTAGGGCTGGGGAGCTCTGGGGCCAACGTCCTGACTTTC. As protein: CASSLGLGSSGANVLTF.

This clonotype was observed a handful of times. This chain connects TRBV6-5 to TRBJ1-2, with TRBD1 matching over 9 bases. Germline lookup yields CDR1 MNHEY and CDR2 SVGAGI. The CDR3 is 13 amino acids. Trimming took 6 bases from V and 7 from J; bases not matched to a gene: 6. CDR3 nucleotides: TGTGCCAGCAGAGCGGACAGGGGTCGTGGCTACACCTTC. It is translated as CASRADRGRGYTF.

The table lists this clonotype with many counts. As DNA, the CDR3 is TGTGCCAGCAGCAATACAGGGACTGGCGGGGCCAACGTCCTGACTTTC. Translated: CASSNTGTGGANVLTF. The chain links TRBV7-9 to TRBJ2-6; tentatively, D is TRBD1 or TRBD2 (6 bases each). V was clipped by 5 bases and J by 4 bases, with 15 bases between them. The CDR3 extends over 16 amino acids. The germline V gene has CDR1 SEHNR and CDR2 FQNEAQ (reference sequence).

This clonotype was counted only a few times. J is TRBJ1-1 and V is TRBV29-1; D may be TRBD1 (5 bases). Trimming stripped 2 bases from V and 0 bases from J, with 10 bases between. Germline CDR1 and CDR2: SQVTM and ANQGSEA. This CDR3 contains 14 residues. CDR3 amino acids: CSVEYGAVNTEAFF. In nucleotides, the CDR3 is TGCAGCGTTGAATATGGGGCAGTGAACACTGAAGCTTTCTTT.